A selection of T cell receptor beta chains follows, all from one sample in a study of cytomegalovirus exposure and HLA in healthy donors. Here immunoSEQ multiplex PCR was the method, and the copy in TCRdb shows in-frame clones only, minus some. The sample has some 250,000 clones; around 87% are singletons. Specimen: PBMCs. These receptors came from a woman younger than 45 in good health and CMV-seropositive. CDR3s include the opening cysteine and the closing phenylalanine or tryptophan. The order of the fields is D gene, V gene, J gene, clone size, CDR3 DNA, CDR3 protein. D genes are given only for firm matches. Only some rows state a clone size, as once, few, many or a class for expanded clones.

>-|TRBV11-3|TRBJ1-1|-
TGTGCCAGCAGCTTAGGAGCAGGGCGTACTGAAGCTTTCTTT
CASSLGAGRTEAFF
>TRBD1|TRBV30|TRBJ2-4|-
TGTGCCTGGACAGGGGGCGGAAACATTCAGTACTTC
CAWTGGGNIQYF
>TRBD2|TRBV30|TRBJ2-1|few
TGTGCCTGGAGTGTACAAAGACTAGCTCAGTTCTTC
CAWSVQRLAQFF
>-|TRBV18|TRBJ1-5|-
TGTGCCAGCTCACTCCTAGGAGGGAGCTTTAAGGATCAGCCCCAGCATTTT
CASSLLGGSFKDQPQHF
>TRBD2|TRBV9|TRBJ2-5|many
TGTGCCAGCAGCCCCCTCGGAGGGAGGGTAGAGACCCAGTACTTC
CASSPLGGRVETQYF
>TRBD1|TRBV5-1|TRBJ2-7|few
TGCGCCAGCAGCTTGGGGACAGGGATCTACGAGCAGTACTTC
CASSLGTGIYEQYF
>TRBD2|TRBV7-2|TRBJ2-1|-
TGTGCCAGCAGGGAGAAACTAGCGGCCACCTACAATGAGCAGTTCTTC
CASREKLAATYNEQFF
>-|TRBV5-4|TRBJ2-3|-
TGTGCCAGCAGCTTGGCGGAGCGGTTGACAGATACGCAGTATTTT
CASSLAERLTDTQYF
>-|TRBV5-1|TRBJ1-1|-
TGCGCCAGCAGCTTGTTCCCCCGACGGGACATGAACACTGAAGCTTTCTTT
CASSLFPRRDMNTEAFF
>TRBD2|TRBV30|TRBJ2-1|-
TGTGCCTGGAATTTAGTGGTTACTAGCGGGAGTACACGCAATGAGCAGTTCTTC
CAWNLVVTSGSTRNEQFF
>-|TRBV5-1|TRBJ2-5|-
TGCGCCAGCAGCTTCAGGGGTCAAGAGACCCAGTACTTC
CASSFRGQETQYF
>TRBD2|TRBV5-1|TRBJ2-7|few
TGCGCCAGCAGCTGGCGACTAGCGGGAGAGAGCGAGCAGTACTTC
CASSWRLAGESEQYF
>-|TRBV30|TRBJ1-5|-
TGTGCCTGGAGTGTACTGCAGGGCCAACAGCCCCAGCATTTT
CAWSVLQGQQPQHF
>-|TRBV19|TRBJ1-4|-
TGTGCCAGTATTGCCAGGGTTGGAACTAATGAAAAACTGTTTTTT
CASIARVGTNEKLFF
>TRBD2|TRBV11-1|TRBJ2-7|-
TGTGCCAGCAGCCCGGGACTAGCAGGATCCCGCTACGAGCAGTACTTC
CASSPGLAGSRYEQYF
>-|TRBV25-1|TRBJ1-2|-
TGTGCCAGCAGTGATCAGGGGTATGGCTACACCTTC
CASSDQGYGYTF
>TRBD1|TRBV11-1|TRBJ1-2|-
TGTGCCAGCAGCGGCAGGGGGCGCGGCTATGGCTACACCTTC
CASSGRGRGYGYTF
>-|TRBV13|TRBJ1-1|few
TGTGCCAGCAGGCGGGAAAACACTGAAGCTTTCTTT
CASRRENTEAFF
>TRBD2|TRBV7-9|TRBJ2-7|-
TGTGCCAGCAGCTTAGGTATGGGGACTAGCGGGAAAGACGAGCAGTACTTC
CASSLGMGTSGKDEQYF
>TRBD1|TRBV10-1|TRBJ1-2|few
TGCGCCAGCAGCGAGACAGGGGGATATGGCTACACCTTC
CASSETGGYGYTF
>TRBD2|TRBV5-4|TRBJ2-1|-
TGTGCCAGCAGTGGGGGGCTAGCGGGAGCCTACAATGAGCAGTTCTTC
CASSGGLAGAYNEQFF
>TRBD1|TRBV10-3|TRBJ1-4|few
TGTGCCATCAGTGAGTCGGGGACAGGGAACTATGAAAAACTGTTTTTT
CAISESGTGNYEKLFF
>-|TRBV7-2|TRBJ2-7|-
TGTGCCAGCAGCTTAGTATTCGGACAGTCCTACGAGCAGTACTTC
CASSLVFGQSYEQYF
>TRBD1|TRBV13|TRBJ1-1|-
TGTGCCAGCTACCGGACAGGGCTAAACACTGAAGCTTTCTTT
CASYRTGLNTEAFF
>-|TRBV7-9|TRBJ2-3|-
TGTGCCAGCACCCTAGACCCTGCCCACATCCACCAGCAGTATTTT
CASTLDPAHIHQQYF
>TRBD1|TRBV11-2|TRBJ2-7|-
TGTGCCAGCAGCTTAGGGACAGGGTACTACGAGCAGTACTTC
CASSLGTGYYEQYF
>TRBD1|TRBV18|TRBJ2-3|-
TGTGCCAGCTCACCAAAGCTGGGACAGGGGACAGATACGCAGTATTTT
CASSPKLGQGTDTQYF
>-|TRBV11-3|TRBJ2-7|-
TGTGCCAGCAGCTTAGTGCCAGGTGATGGCGAGCAGTACTTC
CASSLVPGDGEQYF
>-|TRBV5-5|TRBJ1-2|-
TGTGCCAGCAGGGACTATACCCGTGCGGATGGCTACACCTTC
CASRDYTRADGYTF
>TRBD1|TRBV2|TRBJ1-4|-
TGTGCCAGCAGTTGGCCAGGGGGCTGGGCTAATGAAAAACTGTTTTTT
CASSWPGGWANEKLFF
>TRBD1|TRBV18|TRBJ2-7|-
TGTGCCAGCTCCTCAGACAGGGTCGAGCAGTACTTC
CASSSDRVEQYF
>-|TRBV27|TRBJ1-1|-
TGTGCCAGCAGCTCCGTGTCCGAGAAGAACACTGAAGCTTTCTTT
CASSSVSEKNTEAFF
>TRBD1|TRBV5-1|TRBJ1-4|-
TGCGCCAGCAGCTTAACCGGGACAGGGAGTGAAAAACTGTTTTTT
CASSLTGTGSEKLFF
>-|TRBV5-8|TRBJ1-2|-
TGTGCCAGCAGCTTGAACACACAGGATTTTCGCTATGGCTACACCTTC
CASSLNTQDFRYGYTF
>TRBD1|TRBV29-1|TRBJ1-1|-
TGCAGCGGCTCTGGAACAGGGGGCACTGAAGCTTTCTTT
CSGSGTGGTEAFF
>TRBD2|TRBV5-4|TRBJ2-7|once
TGTGCCAGCAGCTCGCGACTAGCGGGAGGGCCTGGCAACGAGCAGTACTTC
CASSSRLAGGPGNEQYF